This record concerns one TCR beta chain sequence. It lacks a known antigen. At one end, the junction sequence differs from germline, possibly due to a read error. The library came from multiplex PCR. Data came from an Illumina HiSeq 4000. iRepertoire HTBI primers and Arm-PCR amplification of CDR3 regions were used to construct TCR beta libraries. PCR products were gel purified before sequencing. Processing in the source paper ran as follows. Gene usage analysis of CDR3 amino acid clonotypes used the roughly 60 TRBV and approximately 13 TRBJ segments found across samples. COPE and FqMerger were used to merge the filtered high-quality paired reads into contigs. BLAST was used to align contigs to IMGT TRBV, TRBD and TRBJ reference genes, with CDR3 defined following IMGT. Any clonotype with a frequency above 0.1% was classified as a highly expanded clone. Repertoire diversity was measured by Shannon entropy, and V-J evenness by the Gini coefficient. Clonotypes shared by more than one individual were considered public. TCRdb cleaned the public reads at Q25 with fastp, built clones with MiXCR and kept in-frame beta chains. Rows merge per CDR3 protein into single entries with the most common DNA and genes. It is TCRdb's table, rather than the study itself, that gives the V and J calls and clone size. The sample data list 450,000 to 700,000 distinct CDR3 sequences, and roughly 14% of these were observed just once. 8.5% to 10% of the sample lies in the top ten.

This specimen's time point label, per the study, means: newly diagnosed GD, antithyroid drugs for less than 3 months. For both TCR sequencing and RNA sequencing, RNA was extracted from PBMCs in TRIzol. Graves' disease was diagnosed according to American Thyroid Association guidelines. Recruitment of patients was carried out at an endocrinology department in Xi'an, China. Each patient gave about 9.1 milliliters of peripheral blood, collected in an EDTA anticoagulant tube. Ficoll Paque Plus density gradient separation was used to isolate PBMCs, and no further T cell sorting was done. An Agilent 2100 Bioanalyzer and agarose gel were used to assess RNA quality, and a NanoDrop 2000 was used to measure RNA concentration. This sample was taken from a study of regulatory T cells in long-lasting Graves disease (dated by TCRdb to about 2021). At the level of the whole study: Patients with newly diagnosed Graves' disease had been on antithyroid drugs for under 3 months. The study was conducted in China and was registered as a clinical trial. A total of around 35 samples were covered by TCR sequencing, comprising around 13 persistent and 20 or so newly diagnosed Graves' disease patients. This study used TCR sequencing and RNA sequencing of peripheral blood to compare persistent Graves' disease patients against newly diagnosed Graves' disease patients. Summary of the overall study and its limitations: Persistent patients shared more public clonotypes among themselves (fewer than 3,000) than newly diagnosed patients did (approximately 870). Persistent Graves' disease patients showed lower TCR Shannon entropy and fewer highly expanded clones than newly diagnosed patients, suggesting clonal expansion. The authors noted that the small sample size was a limitation that may lower accuracy. The study examined only peripheral blood because the primary lesion, thyroid tissue, could not be accessed. Preferential use of TRBV28, TRBJ1-2 and TRBJ2-5 was observed in persistent disease, whereas TRBV20-1 and TRBJ2-1 were favored in newly diagnosed disease. Sequencing and analysis were limited to the TCR beta chain.

There are 12 amino acids in the CDR3, from cysteine to phenylalanine inclusive. Kept here is only the CDR3 DNA, which spans 36 bases and is read in frame from base 1. The germline V gene provides CDR1 KGHDR and CDR2 SFDVKD. These data also featured in a second study, about T cells in Graves' hyperthyroidism and ophthalmopathy. Reported in the second study: Graves' hyperthyroidism was defined as stable when no progression to ophthalmopathy occurred over 18 months of follow-up. Hyperthyroidism patients were newly diagnosed, with disease duration under 2 months, and aged 18 to 65 years. The study excluded patients with uncontrolled infections, other autoimmune diseases, pregnancy or lactation. Diagnoses were based on clinical symptoms, serum thyroxine and TRAb, thyroid ultrasound and orbital computed tomography. The TCR CDR3 was subjected to a first round of RT-PCR using the HTBI primer set and the Qiagen OneStep RT-PCR kit. Blood samples also contained most of the expanded thyroid clonotypes (frequency above 0.001), which suggests that blood repertoires may reflect thyroid immune responses. A model built on a 13 V-J signature distinguished ophthalmopathy from stable hyperthyroidism, reaching 85% to 90% sensitivity and approximately 83% specificity in cross-validation and 80%/75% in testing. During validation, the model predicted progression to ophthalmopathy a median of approximately 7 months ahead of onset, with roughly 65% sensitivity and 72.22% specificity. To identify distinguishing TCR V-J signatures, a discovery cohort of 90 to 100 patients was used, comprising 40 to 45 with Graves' ophthalmopathy and some 60 with stable Graves' hyperthyroidism. Prospective prediction of ophthalmopathy was tested in an independent validation cohort of some 20 hyperthyroidism patients and 15 to 17 patients who later progressed to ophthalmopathy. The 100 discovery patients were randomly divided into training and test sets at a 7:3 ratio. In addition, the study compared T-cell repertoires in thyroid tissue and in blood from five or six Graves' hyperthyroidism patients. After sampling, hyperthyroidism patients received methimazole starting at 30 mg daily, and ophthalmopathy patients received high-dose intravenous methylprednisolone. Libraries were constructed in a second round of multiplex PCR, after which size selection and purification were performed. The libraries were sequenced on an Illumina HiSeq2000 using paired-end 100 bp reads. SOAPnuke was used to process the raw data, throwing out any read that contained adapters or uncalled bases, had a mean Phred below 15, or lacked an exact constant-primer or identifier match. COPE v1.2.5 was used to merge the high-quality paired reads, and each unique nucleotide sequence was defined as a clonotype. MiTCR v1.1 was used to align the clonotypes against IMGT TRBV, TRBD and TRBJ reference segments. Analysis was restricted to V-J combinations with a frequency above 0.0001, which covered 99% to 99.2% of repertoires. A TCS score was defined as the ratio of F50 (clonal expansion) to E x V (chaos), with BLOSUM62-based TCRdist applied between CDR3 peptides within each V-J. Welch's t-statistics and random forest reduced 500 to 650 V-J features to roughly 13, which were used in a naive Bayes classifier (R e1071). Sample size was not statistically predetermined, and investigators were not blinded to group allocation. According to the paper, TCR Vbeta CDR3 sequencing was carried out on some 140 peripheral blood samples, which came from over 40 ophthalmopathy, fewer than 80 hyperthyroidism and roughly 17 progressor patients.

The clonotype comes from a young man with Graves disease. Donor details come from another sample of the same person, matched by shared clones. The chain employs TRBV24-1 and TRBJ2-5, and TRBD1 aligns with 9 junction nucleotides. Sequencing used peripheral blood mononuclear cells (PBMCs), obtained at new diagnosis, from a patient treated with antithyroid drugs. CDR3 loop: CATSGQGRTRYF. The DNA sequence is given as TGTGCCACCAGCGGACAGGGGAGGACCCGGTACTTC.